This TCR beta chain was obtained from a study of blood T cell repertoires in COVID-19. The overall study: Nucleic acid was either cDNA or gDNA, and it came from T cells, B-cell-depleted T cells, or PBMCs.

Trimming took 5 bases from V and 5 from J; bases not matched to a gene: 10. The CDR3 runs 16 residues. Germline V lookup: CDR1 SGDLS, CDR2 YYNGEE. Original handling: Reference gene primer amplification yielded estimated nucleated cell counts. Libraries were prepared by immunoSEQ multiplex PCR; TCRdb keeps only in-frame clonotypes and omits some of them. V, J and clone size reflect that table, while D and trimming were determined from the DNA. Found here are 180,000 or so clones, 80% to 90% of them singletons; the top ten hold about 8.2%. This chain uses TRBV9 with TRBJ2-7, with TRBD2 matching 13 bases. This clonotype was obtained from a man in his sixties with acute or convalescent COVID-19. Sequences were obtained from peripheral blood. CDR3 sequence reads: CASRVFGTSGNNEQYF. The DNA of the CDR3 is TGTGCCAGCAGAGTCTTTGGGACTAGCGGGAACAACGAGCAGTACTTC.